The 22 T cell receptor beta chains given below trace back to one sample, sequenced in a study of cytomegalovirus exposure and HLA in healthy donors (TCRdb year 2017). Receptors were amplified or captured by the immunoSEQ multiplex PCR assay. A mixture of 60 forward primers for TCR Vbeta segments and 13 reverse primers for TCR Jbeta segments was used in the multiplex PCR. Drawn from immuneACCESS, this table holds only the in-frame rearrangements with V and J called that TCRdb kept. Clones are partly lost; checked studies trace under half to an unresolved V gene and leave the rest unexplained. Across this sample there are approximately 110,000 clones, with about 80% seen only once. The ten largest clonotypes hold about 5% of the sample. Material for sequencing was PBMCs. Every receptor here comes from a female donor in good health and CMV-seropositive.

The chain joins TRBV27 to TRBJ2-7; perhaps TRBD2 as D (5 bases). V was trimmed by 2 bases and J by 7 bases, leaving 15 bases between them. The CDR3 sequence is 14 residues long. Germline lookup yields CDR1 MNHEY and CDR2 SMNVEV (reference sequence). The DNA of the CDR3 is TGTGCCAGCAGTTTACTCTGGACGGGGAGAGAGCAGTACTTC. It translates to CASSLLWTGREQYF.

The chain recombines TRBV6-6 with TRBJ1-1, with unresolved D. The CDR3 sequence is 12 residues long. Trimming shortened V by 6 bases and J by 2 bases, and 7 bases separated the two germline ends. CDR1 MNHNY and CDR2 SVGAGI come from the germline V gene (reference sequence). CDR3 loop: CASSRENTEAFF. The CDR3 DNA sequence: TGTGCCAGCAGCCGAGAAAACACTGAAGCTTTCTTT.

V gene TRBV5-1 combines with J gene TRBJ2-3; maybe TRBD1 (6 bases). Trimming left V 1 base short and J 2 bases short, with 11 bases between. Germline-derived CDR1 and CDR2 are SGHRS and YFSETQ. This CDR3 contains 15 residues. The CDR3 nucleotides are TGCGCCAGCAGCTTGCAAGGGGGTAACACAGATACGCAGTATTTT. Protein product: CASSLQGGNTDTQYF.

This rearrangement joins TRBV30 to TRBJ2-7; 11 bases match TRBD2. The germline CDR1 and CDR2 sequences are GTSNPN and SVGIG (reference sequence). J lost 12 bases, V lost 2 bases, and 9 bases had no gene match. This CDR3 is 13 amino acids long. CDR3 nucleotides: TGTGCCTGGAGTCCATCACTAGCGGGAGAGGGGTACTTC. Translated, it gives CAWSPSLAGEGYF.

This clone came up a few times. The gene calls are TRBV6-1 and TRBJ1-2, with 10 bases that match TRBD1. CDR1 and CDR2 (germline): MNHNS, SASEGT. V shed 5 bases, J shed 4 bases, and the junction held 7 bases outside the gene matches. The CDR3 runs to 15 residues. The CDR3 region has the DNA TGTGCCAGCAGTTTGACAGGGGGCCCGACCTATGGCTACACCTTC. Translation gives CASSLTGGPTYGYTF.

This chain connects TRBV2 to TRBJ1-5; the match to TRBD1 covers 12 bases. V lost 6 bases to trimming and J lost 2 bases; unmatched junction nucleotides: 5. The CDR3 is 16 residues long. The germline V gene has CDR1 SNHLY and CDR2 FYNNEI. For the CDR3, the DNA is TGTGCCAGCAGAGGGACAGGGGGCTCGGGCAATCAGCCCCAGCATTTT. It yields the protein CASRGTGGSGNQPQHF.

The gene calls are TRBV27 and TRBJ1-6; D is unresolved. V shed 8 bases and J shed 7 bases, with 9 bases lying between them. Looked up from germline, CDR1 is MNHEY and CDR2 is SMNVEV (reference sequence). The CDR3 is 12 residues long. The CDR3 DNA reads as TGTGCCAGCTCTAAGCCCAATTCACCCCTCCACTTT. This translates into CASSKPNSPLHF.

The chain combines TRBV19 with TRBJ1-5; 9 nucleotides agree with TRBD1. Germline loops: CDR1 LNHDA, CDR2 SQIVND (reference sequence). The CDR3 consists of 14 residues. V shed 7 bases, J shed 6 bases, and the junction held 7 bases outside the gene matches. The CDR3 loop reads CASTGQGSSQPQHF. The DNA of the CDR3 is TGTGCCAGTACCGGACAGGGGAGTAGTCAGCCCCAGCATTTT.

The chain links TRBV2 to TRBJ1-5; D perhaps matches TRBD1 (6 bases). The CDR3 extends over 14 amino acids. Germline V lookup: CDR1 SNHLY, CDR2 FYNNEI. V was trimmed by 5 bases and J by 0 bases, leaving 8 bases between them. CDR3 amino acids: CASSQGNSNQPQHF. For the CDR3, the DNA is TGTGCCAGCAGTCAGGGGAATAGCAATCAGCCCCAGCATTTT.

This chain uses TRBV5-1 with TRBJ2-5, with TRBD1 identical over 9 bases. V lost 7 bases, J lost 3 bases, and 13 bases stayed unmatched. This CDR3 has 16 amino acids. Germline CDR1 and CDR2: SGHRS and YFSETQ. CDR3 sequence reads: CASGLQGTGQKETQYF. The CDR3 nucleotides read TGCGCCAGCGGACTGCAGGGGACAGGGCAGAAAGAGACCCAGTACTTC. The full variable domain, completed using reference TRBV5-1 and TRBJ2-5, is KAGVTQTPRYLIKTRGQQVTLSCSPISGHRSVSWYQQTPGQGLQFLFEYFSETQRNKGNFPGRFSGRQFSNSRSEMNVSTLELGDSALYLCASGLQGTGQKETQYFGPGTRLLVL.

The chain links TRBV30 to TRBJ2-7; tentative D call: TRBD1 (6 bases). V was clipped by 2 bases and J by 4 bases, with 12 bases between them. This CDR3 contains 13 residues. The V gene's germline CDR1 is GTSNPN and CDR2 SVGIG (reference sequence). The CDR3 loop is CAWSFGQPYEQYF. The CDR3 coding sequence is TGTGCCTGGAGTTTCGGACAGCCTTACGAGCAGTACTTC.

This clone was observed a few times. The gene calls are TRBV7-9 and TRBJ2-3, with D possibly being TRBD2 (5 bases). Germline assignment: CDR1 SEHNR and CDR2 FQNEAQ (reference sequence). The CDR3 runs 15 residues. Trimming removed 5 bases at V and 1 base at J, with 13 bases between. The CDR3, as DNA: TGTGCCAGCAGCCCCCGTGGTAGCGGCACAGATACGCAGTATTTT. Translated, it gives CASSPRGSGTDTQYF.

This clone turned up a few times. J is TRBJ2-3 and V is TRBV29-1; 13 nucleotides align to TRBD2. The germline CDR1 and CDR2 sequences are SQVTM and ANQGSEA. V dropped 5 bases and J dropped 3; count of bases not matched to a gene: 5. The CDR3 is made up of 15 amino acids. The CDR3 loop is CSVSKLAGGTDTQYF. The CDR3 DNA is TGCAGCGTTTCCAAACTAGCGGGAGGGACAGATACGCAGTATTTT.

This clone occurred once. The chain links TRBV7-2 to TRBJ2-7, with D perhaps matching TRBD2 (7 bases). In germline, CDR1 is SGHTA, CDR2 FQGNSA. The length of the CDR3 is 14 residues. The ends were cut back, 5 bases at V and 6 bases at J, with 17 bases in the middle. In nucleotides, the CDR3 is TGTGCCAGCAGCCCCAGGGGAGGGAGCCTCGAGCAGTACTTC. This sequence encodes CASSPRGGSLEQYF.

This chain uses TRBV30 with TRBJ1-5; 7 positions agree with TRBD1. CDR3 length: 16 residues. V shed 2 bases and J 1 base; nucleotides not matched to a gene: 8. The germline gives CDR1 GTSNPN, CDR2 SVGIG (reference sequence). The CDR3 protein is CAWSHPGTASNQPQHF. CDR3 DNA sequence: TGTGCCTGGAGTCATCCCGGGACAGCGAGCAATCAGCCCCAGCATTTT.

The gene calls are TRBV27 and TRBJ2-2; tentative D call: TRBD2 (5 bases). This CDR3 region has 15 residues. CDR1 and CDR2 (germline): MNHEY, SMNVEV (reference sequence). Trimming removed 6 bases from V and 6 bases from J, with 17 bases in between. The chain's CDR3 is CASRGLATVPGELFF. The CDR3 DNA is TGTGCCAGCAGAGGGCTAGCTACTGTTCCCGGGGAGCTGTTTTTT.

The CDR3 bases are TGTGCCAGCAGTTACACAGGGACTGGAAACACCATATATTTT. This translates into CASSYTGTGNTIYF. The V and J genes are TRBV6-6 and TRBJ1-3, with D possibly TRBD1 on 6 matching bases. CDR3 size: 14 residues. The germline V gene encodes CDR1 MNHNY and CDR2 SVGAGI (reference sequence). The germline V and J ends were trimmed by 2 bases and 2 bases, with 7 bases remaining between them.

The rearrangement joins TRBV5-8 to TRBJ2-2; D gene ambiguous. Germline V gene data show CDR1 as SGHTS and CDR2 as YDEGEE. The CDR3 has 14 amino acids. V was cut by 2 bases and J by 1 base, with 6 bases left in between. CDR3 protein: CASSFVKNTGELFF. The CDR3 DNA follows: TGTGCCAGCAGCTTTGTAAAGAACACCGGGGAGCTGTTTTTT.

The DNA for the CDR3 is TGTGCCAGCAGCTTCCAACTAACCTACGAGCAGTACTTC. It translates to CASSFQLTYEQYF. J is TRBJ2-7 and V is TRBV7-2; D unclear. Trimming cost V 3 bases and J 2 bases, with 8 bases left between them. The CDR3 is 13 residues long. Germline V gene lookup returns CDR1 SGHTA and CDR2 FQGNSA.

The V and J genes are TRBV7-3 and TRBJ2-5, with TRBD2 identical over 8 bases. The CDR3 totals 15 residues. V dropped 5 bases and J dropped 9; count of bases not matched to a gene: 14. Germline CDR1 reads SGHTA; CDR2 reads FQGTGA. The CDR3 is CASSLEPSGPKAQYF. DNA for the CDR3: TGTGCCAGCAGCCTTGAGCCTAGCGGGCCTAAGGCCCAGTACTTC.

The J gene is TRBJ2-1, the V gene TRBV7-3; 13 nucleotides match TRBD2. Trimming took 1 base from V and 9 from J; bases not matched to a gene: 9. CDR1 SGHTA and CDR2 FQGTGA come from the germline V gene. There are 17 residues in the CDR3. This CDR3 is CASSLRIPGLAGSEQFF. The CDR3 nucleotides read TGTGCCAGCAGCTTAAGGATCCCGGGACTAGCGGGAAGTGAGCAGTTCTTC.

This chain uses TRBV5-1 with TRBJ2-5; maybe TRBD1 (5 bases). Germline V gene sequence: CDR1 SGHRS, CDR2 YFSETQ. The V gene lost 0 bases and the J gene lost 3 bases, with 12 bases spanning the gap. This CDR3 spans 15 amino acids. The CDR3 nucleotides are TGCGCCAGCAGCTTGGCCGTTGGCAGGGAAGAGACCCAGTACTTC. Translated: CASSLAVGREETQYF.